Listed below are T cell receptor beta chains from one sample, sequenced in a study of beta chain features in type 1 diabetes. Generated by immunoSEQ multiplex PCR, the TCRdb table keeps only in-frame clones and is missing some. The data show more than 85,000 clones, around 40% seen once. The sample comprised stem cell memory CD4+ T cells from blood. These receptor sequences come from a young woman in good health. Each CDR3 is given without its conserved first and last residue. D genes are given only for firm matches.

D	V	J	CDR3
-	TRBV7-2	TRBJ1-1	ASSPRQGSEAF
TRBD1	TRBV19	TRBJ2-7	ASRWGTGRGEQY
TRBD1	TRBV13	TRBJ1-1	ARGQGVNTEAF
TRBD1	TRBV27	TRBJ2-2	ASSAGQGYTGELF
TRBD1	TRBV10-1	TRBJ1-6	ASSRDRGNSPLH
TRBD1	TRBV18	TRBJ1-5	ASSPTGGNQPQH
-	TRBV5-6	TRBJ1-1	ASSSVGGNTEAF
TRBD2	TRBV9	TRBJ2-1	ASSAPSTSKSYNEQF
TRBD1	TRBV11-2	TRBJ2-1	ASRSLGRGHTNEQF
TRBD2	TRBV2	TRBJ2-5	ASSPGLAVQETQY
-	TRBV11-2	TRBJ1-4	ASSLSGGLTNEKLF
TRBD2	TRBV29-1	TRBJ2-7	SVVTPSGTNEQY
-	TRBV18	TRBJ1-4	ASSPGLGDEKLF
TRBD2	TRBV6-1	TRBJ2-4	ASSEWTSNLVTKNIQY
-	TRBV4-2	TRBJ2-7	ASSQDLREPVYEQY
TRBD2	TRBV7-6	TRBJ2-7	ASSFGASGNHEQY
TRBD1	TRBV28	TRBJ1-5	ASSWVKGALYSNQPQH
TRBD1	TRBV7-2	TRBJ1-4	ASRDRRREKLF